This TCR beta chain came from a study of shared clonotypes between healthy human individuals. Across the whole study: The plates for each donor numbered three CD4 naive, three CD4 memory, two CD8 naive and one CD8 memory.

This CDR3 comprises 11 residues. Per the germline V gene, CDR1 is SGHNT and CDR2 is YYREEE (reference sequence). Trimming removed 1 base from V and 10 bases from J, with 9 bases in between. TCRdb's copy holds only in-frame clones and misses some; the assay was immunoSEQ multiplex PCR. The data show 2 million to 2.5 million clones, 95% seen once. The source of this sequence is a man younger than 30 in good health. V usage is TRBV5-4 and J usage is TRBJ2-7; perhaps TRBD2 as D (6 bases). Sequenced material: naive CD4+ T cells sorted from blood. Stated subset: CD45RA+ positively selected. In DNA form, the CDR3 reads TGTGCCAGCAGCTTGTCGGGAGTACAGTACTTC. Translating it yields CASSLSGVQYF.